Listed here are 14 T cell receptor beta chains from one sample, sequenced in a study of Ad26.COV2.S vaccination and SARS-CoV-2 variants. Described treatment: some 19 received Ad26.COV2.S at low or high dose, single or two shots; 5 received placebo; per-sample allocation not given. Material that was analyzed had been drawn on day 63 after the first vaccine or placebo injection. Produced via immunoSEQ multiplex PCR; TCRdb's table is partial and in-frame only. Here the sample spans fewer than 500,000 clones, 90% being singletons. Specimen: peripheral blood, collected in a trial of Ad26.COV2.S vaccine versus placebo. These receptors originate from a person aged 18 to 59 who received the Ad26.COV2.S COVID-19 vaccine or a placebo.

This clone turned up a few times. The identical CDR3 is also encoded by other nucleotide sequences in the sample. The chain uses TRBV6-2 or TRBV6-3 and TRBJ2-6; no clear D. Trimming took 2 bases from V and 0 from J, leaving 5 bases between them. CDR3 length: 15 residues. CDR1 is MNHEY, CDR2 SVGEGT, per germline. The chain's CDR3 is CASSYSNSGANVLTF. The CDR3 coding sequence is TGTGCCAGCAGTTACAGTAACTCTGGGGCCAACGTCCTGACTTTC.

The chain combines TRBV3-1 (or the pseudogene TRBV3-2) with TRBJ1-4; TRBD1 matches at 7 bases. The germline V gene encodes CDR1 LGHDT and CDR2 YNNKEL (reference sequence). The CDR3 has 14 amino acids. V trimming: 6 bases; J trimming: 4 bases; junction bases outside the gene matches: 5. The CDR3: CASSRDSINEKLFF. In DNA form, the CDR3 reads TGTGCCAGCAGTCGGGACAGCATTAATGAAAAACTGTTTTTT.

J is TRBJ2-7 and V is TRBV7-9; D is undetermined. CDR3 length equals 15 residues. Trimming removed 5 bases at V and 3 bases at J, with 17 bases between. Per the germline V gene, CDR1 is SEHNR and CDR2 is FQNEAQ (reference sequence). The CDR3 DNA reads TGTGCCAGCAGCCCCAGGACCGGGCGAATCTACGAGCAGTACTTC. It translates to CASSPRTGRIYEQYF.

This rearrangement joins TRBV19 to TRBJ1-3; D is undetermined. Deletions cut 6 bases from V and 2 bases from J, with 20 bases between. Germline V gene data show CDR1 as LNHDA and CDR2 as SQIVND (reference sequence). This CDR3 has 17 amino acids. The CDR3 nucleotides read TGTGCCAGTAGCGCGGCCTTAAGTTTAGGGACTGGAAACACCATATATTTT. Its translation: CASSAALSLGTGNTIYF.

The chain uses TRBV29-1 and TRBJ2-7; unclear D gene. Trimming pared 1 base from V and 1 base from J, leaving 5 bases between. In germline, CDR1 is SQVTM, CDR2 ANQGSEA. The CDR3 runs 12 residues. CDR3 coding DNA: TGCAGCGTTGAAGTCAGGTCCTACGAGCAGTACTTC. This translates into CSVEVRSYEQYF.

In its sample, this clone was seen a few times. This rearrangement joins TRBV27 to TRBJ2-7; no reliable D call. The CDR3 has 9 residues. The V gene lost 11 bases and the J gene lost 2 bases, with 4 bases spanning the gap. Germline-derived CDR1 and CDR2 are MNHEY and SMNVEV (reference sequence). CDR3 in amino acids: CAGPYEQYF. Here the CDR3 DNA reads TGTGCCGGACCCTACGAGCAGTACTTC.

Only a few counts were recorded for this clone. J is TRBJ2-7 and V is TRBV6-5, with unresolved D. V was cut by 0 bases and J by 0 bases, with 9 bases left in between. The CDR3 contains 15 residues. Germline CDR1 is MNHEY and CDR2 is SVGAGI. CDR3 in DNA: TGTGCCAGCAGTTACTCCCAAAGAAGCTCCTACGAGCAGTACTTC. Translation: CASSYSQRSSYEQYF.

The V and J genes are TRBV5-8 and TRBJ2-1; D is perhaps TRBD2 (6 bases). CDR3 size: 13 residues. The V gene lost 5 bases and the J gene lost 6 bases, with 12 bases spanning the gap. Germline V gene lookup returns CDR1 SGHTS and CDR2 YDEGEE. This chain's CDR3 is CASSPGGVNEQFF. CDR3 DNA sequence: TGTGCCAGCAGTCCCGGGGGAGTCAATGAGCAGTTCTTC.

The chain has TRBV9 and TRBJ2-1; TRBD2 agrees at 10 bases. The junction had 10 bases not matched to a gene; V was cut back by 4 bases and J by 0 bases. Germline V gives CDR1 SGDLS, CDR2 YYNGEE. This CDR3 contains 18 residues. CDR3 DNA sequence: TGTGCCAGCAGCCCTCGGGGTAGCGGGAGGAGCTCCTACAATGAGCAGTTCTTC. Translated: CASSPRGSGRSSYNEQFF.

This clone was detected once. J is TRBJ2-3 and V is TRBV7-9; D possibly corresponds to TRBD2 (5 bases). The CDR3 totals 14 residues. Germline assignment: CDR1 SEHNR and CDR2 FQNEAQ (reference sequence). Trimming cost V 7 bases and J 2 bases, with 13 bases left between them. The CDR3 here is CASTRIATTDTQYF. The CDR3 bases are TGTGCCAGCACCCGAATAGCGACCACAGATACGCAGTATTTT.

V and J are TRBV24-1 and TRBJ2-1; 8 bases align to TRBD2. Germline V CDR1 and CDR2: KGHDR, SFDVKD. CDR3 size: 17 residues. The V segment lost 4 bases and the J segment 0 bases; nucleotides outside the gene matches: 7. The CDR3, as DNA: TGTGCCACCAGTGACCCGGGGGGGCCTAGCTCCTACAATGAGCAGTTCTTC. This encodes CATSDPGGPSSYNEQFF.

The chain is built from TRBV3-1 (or the pseudogene TRBV3-2) and TRBJ2-1, with 10 bases fitting TRBD2. V shed 7 bases, J shed 0 bases, and the junction held 6 bases outside the gene matches. CDR3 length: 16 residues. Germline CDR1 reads LGHDT; CDR2 reads YNNKEL (reference sequence). The CDR3 region is CASTRGLADSYNEQFF. The CDR3 nucleotides are TGTGCCAGCACTCGAGGACTAGCGGACTCCTACAATGAGCAGTTCTTC.

This sequence joins TRBV5-6 and TRBJ2-4, with D perhaps given as TRBD1 or TRBD2 (5 bases each). The CDR3 extends over 14 amino acids. Germline CDR1 SGHDT, CDR2 YYEEEE. Trimming left V 3 bases short and J 1 base short, with 8 bases between. In nucleotides, the CDR3 is TGTGCCAGCAGCTCGGGGCATGCCAAAAACATTCAGTACTTC. It encodes CASSSGHAKNIQYF.

The rearrangement links TRBV6-2 or TRBV6-3 to TRBJ1-2; TRBD1 aligns across 8 bases. Germline loops: CDR1 MNHEY, CDR2 SVGEGT. Losses at the gene ends were 2 bases for V and 6 bases for J; bases not matched to a gene: 5. The CDR3 contains 14 residues. CDR3 coding DNA: TGTGCCAGCAGTTACGGGAGGACAGGGCATGGCTACACCTTC. Encoded protein: CASSYGRTGHGYTF.